One and the same sample provided the 24 T cell receptor beta chains below, sequenced in a study of breast tumors, draining lymph nodes, adjacent tissues (dated by TCRdb to 2016 to 2017). Libraries were constructed by multiplex PCR. The data were produced on an Illumina HiSeq 2000. TCRdb applied fastp at Q25 and MiXCR to the public reads, then kept only in-frame beta chains. Records with the same CDR3 protein are collapsed into one entry carrying the most frequent genes and DNA. The sample yields approximately 250,000 distinct CDR3 sequences; less than 45% were counted once. The ten largest clonotypes hold 3% to 4% of the sample. Lymph node samples came from the axillary draining lymph nodes of breast cancer patients. Input material: axillary lymph node tissue. These receptors originate from a female donor with breast cancer. Some clones in this sample may be carry-over from other donors' samples.

This sequence joins TRBV7-8 and TRBJ2-1; the D gene is possibly TRBD2 (6 bases). Germline loops: CDR1 SGHVS, CDR2 FQNEAQ. The ends were cut back, 5 bases at V and 9 bases at J, with 14 bases in the middle. There are 13 residues in the CDR3. The CDR3 spells CASSPGGVGEQFF. The CDR3 bases are TGTGCCAGCAGCCCAGGAGGGGTCGGTGAGCAGTTCTTC.

This clonotype was detected ten times or more. V is TRBV11-2 and J is TRBJ2-7; 9 nucleotides agree with TRBD1. The V and J ends lost 5 bases and 5 bases, in that order; junction bases with no gene match: 4. CDR3 length equals 13 residues. CDR1 and CDR2 (germline): SGHAT, FQNNGV. The chain's CDR3 is CASSRTGGNEQYF. In DNA form, the CDR3 reads TGTGCCAGCAGCCGTACAGGGGGCAACGAGCAGTACTTC.

Ten or more counts support this clonotype. Here the CDR3 reads CASSVIGQGNSPLHF. Here the CDR3 DNA reads TGTGCCAGCAGTGTGATAGGCCAGGGTAATTCACCCCTCCACTTT. V and J are TRBV6-1 and TRBJ1-6; D is possibly TRBD1 (5 bases). The ends were cut back, 4 bases at V and 6 bases at J, with 13 bases in the middle. CDR1 is MNHNS and CDR2 is SASEGT in the germline V gene. The CDR3 consists of 15 residues.

Many counts were recorded for this clonotype. V gene TRBV20-1 combines with J gene TRBJ2-3, with TRBD2 as a possible D gene (5 bases). The CDR3 runs to 14 residues. V was pared by 3 bases and J by 4 bases, with 14 bases between. CDR1 and CDR2 from the germline V gene are DFQATT and SNEGSKA (reference sequence). CDR3 in DNA: TGCAGTGCTAGTTCTAGCTACATGGCAGATACGCAGTATTTT. This encodes CSASSSYMADTQYF.

The J gene is TRBJ2-1, the V gene TRBV14; D uncertain. The CDR3 is 15 residues long. Germline CDR1 reads SGHDN; CDR2 reads FVKESK. Trimming stripped 3 bases from V and 0 bases from J, with 9 bases between. The CDR3 nucleotides read TGTGCCAGCAGCCAGGGCACGAGCTCCTACAATGAGCAGTTCTTC. Translating gives CASSQGTSSYNEQFF. The whole variable domain, remainder taken from reference TRBV14 and TRBJ2-1, is EAGVTQFPSHSVIEKGQTVTLRCDPISGHDNLYWYRRVMGKEIKFLLHFVKESKQDESGMPNNRFLAERTGGTYSTLKVQPAELEDSGVYFCASSQGTSSYNEQFFGPGTRLTVL.

About this clonotype: A much larger clone differs from this one at a single base, so this may be a read error. The chain recombines TRBV12-3 or TRBV12-4 with TRBJ1-5, with D unresolved. The CDR3 covers 15 residues. V lost 1 base and J 0 bases, leaving 7 bases between the germline ends. The CDR3 nucleotides are TGTGCCAGCAGTTTAGAACAAAGTAGCAATCAGCCCCAGCATTTT. Amino acid sequence: CASSLEQSSNQPQHF.

The V call is TRBV11-2, the J call TRBJ1-1, with D tentatively TRBD1 (5 bases). CDR1 and CDR2 from the germline V gene are SGHAT and FQNNGV. The CDR3 has 12 amino acids. V lost 5 bases and J lost 1, with 5 bases in between. CDR3 region: CASSDRNTEAFF. The CDR3 nucleotides read TGTGCCAGCAGCGACAGGAACACTGAAGCTTTCTTT. The whole variable domain, remainder taken from reference TRBV11-2 and TRBJ1-1, is EAGVAQSPRYKIIEKRQSVAFWCNPISGHATLYWYQQILGQGPKLLIQFQNNGVVDDSQLPKDRFSAERLKGVDSTLKIQPAKLEDSAVYLCASSDRNTEAFFGQGTRLTVV.

There are many counts of this clonotype. V gene TRBV28 combines with J gene TRBJ2-5, with D unclear. The CDR3 length is 13 residues. Germline V gives CDR1 MDHEN, CDR2 SYDVKM. V lost 5 bases and J 2 bases, leaving 9 bases between the germline ends. CDR3: CASSPPVQETQYF. For the CDR3, the DNA is TGTGCCAGCAGTCCTCCCGTGCAAGAGACCCAGTACTTC.

This clonotype was seen more than once but under ten times. The chain employs TRBV10-1 and TRBJ2-1; 12 nucleotides line up with TRBD2. Germline V CDR1 and CDR2: WNHNN, SYGVQD (reference sequence). The trim removed 0 bases at V and 12 bases at J, leaving 6 bases unmatched. This CDR3 has 15 amino acids. The CDR3 nucleotides are TGCGCCAGCAGTGAGTCCTCTAGCGGGGGGGCAGGGCAGTTCTTC. This sequence encodes CASSESSSGGAGQFF.

There are many counts of this clonotype. CDR3 nucleotide sequence: TGTGCCAGCAGCCATAGACTAGCGGGAGCAGATACGCAGTATTTT. Its protein product is CASSHRLAGADTQYF. This chain links TRBV13 with TRBJ2-3, with 12 bases that match TRBD2. This CDR3 spans 15 amino acids. The trim removed 5 bases at V and 4 bases at J, leaving 4 bases unmatched. Germline CDR1 reads PRHDT; CDR2 reads FYEKMQ (reference sequence).

This clonotype was observed at least ten times. The chain joins TRBV19 to TRBJ2-7; D ambiguous. The length of the CDR3 is 13 residues. Trimming took 8 bases from V and 0 from J, leaving 11 bases between them. Germline V gives CDR1 LNHDA, CDR2 SQIVND (reference sequence). CDR3 region: CASRQSSSYEQYF. For the CDR3, the DNA is TGTGCCAGTCGGCAGTCCAGCTCCTACGAGCAGTACTTC.

Remarks on this clonotype: The junction does not match germline at one end; this may be a read error. This chain uses TRBV7-8 with TRBJ1-3; possibly TRBD1 for D (6 bases). The CDR3 spans 14 residues. Germline V gives CDR1 SGHVS, CDR2 FQNEAQ. In DNA form, the CDR3 reads TGTGCCAGCAGCTTTGGCATGACAGGAAACACCATGTATTTT. Its translation is CASSFGMTGNTMYF. Complete variable domain (other parts from reference TRBV7-8 and TRBJ1-3): GAGVSQSPRYKVAKRGQDVALRCDPISGHVSLFWYQQALGQGPEFLTYFQNEAQLDKSGLPSDRFFAERPEGSVSTLKIQRTQQEDSAVYLCASSFGMTGNTMYFGEGSWLTVV.

This clonotype turned up a few times. The junction and the germline gene differ at one end; a read error may be behind it. The chain joins TRBV9 to TRBJ2-7; TRBD1 aligns across 9 bases. CDR1 SGDLS and CDR2 YYNGEE come from the germline V gene. The CDR3 spans 14 residues. CDR3 bases: TGTGCCAGCAGCGTGGGACAGGGATTCTACGAGCAGTCCTTC. It translates to CASSVGQGFYEQSF.

This clonotype occurred once. This chain links TRBV27 with TRBJ2-2; TRBD1 aligns across 7 bases. The CDR3 has 15 amino acids. Trimming cost V 8 bases and J 4 bases; bases outside gene matches: 10. Germline V gene sequence: CDR1 MNHEY, CDR2 SMNVEV (reference sequence). The CDR3 spells CASGPGQVPTGELFF. CDR3 DNA sequence: TGTGCCAGCGGGCCAGGACAGGTACCCACCGGGGAGCTGTTTTTT.

As concerns this clonotype: A read error may account for a junction end that differs from germline. The J gene is TRBJ2-5, the V gene TRBV14, with D tentatively TRBD1 (6 bases). The CDR3 covers 14 residues. Germline loops: CDR1 SGHDN, CDR2 FVKESK. The CDR3 is CASSLDRFQETRSF. CDR3 DNA sequence: TGTGCCAGCAGCCTCGACAGGTTCCAAGAGACCCGGTCCTTC.

About this clonotype itself: A read error is possible here, since a much larger clone lies one base away. The V and J genes are TRBV6-1 and TRBJ1-5; a possible D gene is TRBD1 (5 bases). Germline CDR1 is MNHNS and CDR2 is SASEGT. V gave up 5 bases and J gave up 2 bases, with 13 bases separating them. The CDR3 is 15 residues long. The CDR3 region is CASSRGVTGNQPQHF. The CDR3 DNA sequence: TGTGCCAGCAGTCGAGGGGTAACAGGCAATCAGCCCCAGCATTTT.

The gene calls are TRBV11-2 and TRBJ2-7; D is uncertain. The CDR3 length is 13 residues. Per the germline V gene, CDR1 is SGHAT and CDR2 is FQNNGV. The V gene lost 1 base and the J gene lost 6 bases, with 10 bases spanning the gap. CDR3 residues: CASSLGQTSEQYF. The DNA for the CDR3 is TGTGCCAGCAGCTTAGGACAAACCTCCGAGCAGTACTTC.

This clonotype was counted a few times. Likely a read error: the CDR3 ends without its conserved phenylalanine or tryptophan. The V call is TRBV14, the J call TRBJ2-1; D call uncertain. The germline V gene has CDR1 SGHDN and CDR2 FVKESK. Trimming removed 0 bases at V and 7 bases at J, with 7 bases between. The CDR3 totals 13 residues. The CDR3 region is CASSQDGVNEQFS. The CDR3 region has the DNA TGTGCCAGCAGCCAAGATGGGGTTAATGAGCAGTTCTCC.

This clonotype was observed at least ten times. The CDR3 protein is CASSQDRGRVGNTIYF. In nucleotides, the CDR3 is TGCGCCAGCAGCCAAGATCGGGGCAGGGTAGGAAACACCATATATTTT. This chain joins TRBV4-3 and TRBJ1-3; maybe TRBD1 (5 bases). Germline CDR1 and CDR2: LGHNA and YSLEER. The CDR3 has 16 residues. Deletions cut 0 bases from V and 4 bases from J, with 13 bases between.

This clonotype is a singleton in its sample. This sequence joins TRBV2 and TRBJ1-2, with D unresolved. CDR3 length: 12 residues. Germline V gene sequence: CDR1 SNHLY, CDR2 FYNNEI. Trimming took 3 bases from V and 3 from J, leaving 5 bases between them. CDR3 sequence (DNA): TGTGCCAGCAGTGAGAACGACTATGGCTACACCTTC. It is translated as CASSENDYGYTF.

This clonotype has at least ten counts. The conserved closing phenylalanine or tryptophan is absent in this CDR3, likely reflecting a read error. This chain uses TRBV29-1 with TRBJ2-1; D remains unclear. This CDR3 region has 10 residues. V was pared by 4 bases and J by 5 bases, with 3 bases between. Per germline, CDR1 SQVTM and CDR2 ANQGSEA. CDR3 in amino acids: CSVANNEQFS. The CDR3, as DNA: TGCAGCGTTGCCAACAATGAGCAGTTCTCC.

The chain joins TRBV5-1 to TRBJ2-5, with 10 bases lining up with TRBD2. The V gene end was trimmed by 0 bases and the J gene end by 8 bases; junction bases not matched to a gene: 4. CDR1 is SGHRS and CDR2 is YFSETQ in the germline V gene. The CDR3 has 14 amino acids. This chain's CDR3 is CASSLVAGGDTQYF. In nucleotides, the CDR3 is TGCGCCAGCAGCTTGGTAGCGGGAGGCGACACCCAGTACTTC.

This clonotype showed up just a few times. A much larger clone lies a single base off, so this may be a read error. This chain links TRBV20-1 with TRBJ2-7; D might be TRBD2 (6 bases). The length of the CDR3 is 13 residues. Germline-derived CDR1 and CDR2 are DFQATT and SNEGSKA (reference sequence). V was trimmed by 3 bases and J by 9 bases, leaving 18 bases between them. CDR3 sequence (DNA): TGCAGTGCTAGGGGGGGTCTTGTAGGTGCGCAGTACTTC. This gives the protein CSARGGLVGAQYF.

The J gene is TRBJ1-3, the V gene TRBV7-2; D gene uncertain. V was pared by 5 bases and J by 2 bases, with 10 bases between. Germline V gives CDR1 SGHTA, CDR2 FQGNSA. The CDR3 consists of 14 residues. The CDR3 sequence: CASSGGIAGNTIYF. The CDR3 bases are TGTGCCAGCAGCGGAGGGATAGCTGGAAACACCATATATTTT.